This TCR beta chain was captured in a study of CD8+CD57+ T cells in acquired aplastic anemia. CD8+CD57+ cell expansion, shown by flow cytometry, had occurred in the patients selected for sequencing. Genomic DNA served as template for TCR beta VDJ and CDR3 profiling. TCRdb re-called the reads with MiXCR, one entry per CDR3 protein. The data show approximately 470,000 distinct CDR3 sequences, over 25% seen once. The V end lost 10 bases, the J end lost 3 bases, and 10 bases lay between the germline ends. The CDR3 totals 12 residues. The V gene's germline CDR1 is ENHRY and CDR2 SYGVKD. This chain uses TRBV10-3 with TRBJ2-1; D is unclear. The sample comprised sorted CD4+, CD8+, or CD8+CD57+ T cells (not recorded which) from PBMCs. The sequence derives from a human donor with aplastic anemia. This CDR3 reads CASTTHYNEQFF. CDR3 coding DNA: TGTGCCAGCACCACCCACTACAATGAGCAGTTCTTC.